These 20 T cell receptor beta chains share one sample of origin, sequenced in a study of shared clonotypes between healthy human individuals. The repertoire was sequenced with immunoSEQ multiplex PCR; TCRdb's copy has only in-frame clones and lacks some. The top ten hold 1.2% of the sample, which has over a million clones, roughly 96% seen once. What was sequenced was naive CD4+ T cells sorted from blood. The subset was: CD45RA+ positively selected. These TCRs come from a man aged 25 to 45 in good health.

This rearrangement joins TRBV7-9 to TRBJ1-5; D unresolved. This CDR3 contains 16 residues. With 2 bases removed from V and 6 bases from J, the gap between germline ends came to 17 bases. Per the germline V gene, CDR1 is SEHNR and CDR2 is FQNEAQ (reference sequence). The CDR3 loop is CASSLSQGGIIQPQHF. The CDR3 DNA reads as TGTGCCAGCAGCTTATCCCAAGGTGGGATTATTCAGCCCCAGCATTTT.

This chain links TRBV5-1 with TRBJ2-5; D is uncertain. V gave up 3 bases and J gave up 2 bases, with 11 bases separating them. Germline-derived CDR1 and CDR2 are SGHRS and YFSETQ. The CDR3 covers 14 residues. The CDR3 nucleotides are TGCGCCAGCAGCTCCCAGCCAAGTCAAGAGACCCAGTACTTC. Protein sequence: CASSSQPSQETQYF.

This chain joins TRBV5-1 and TRBJ2-5, with TRBD2 identical over 10 bases. This CDR3 spans 15 amino acids. CDR1 is SGHRS and CDR2 is YFSETQ in the germline V gene. With V trimmed by 5 bases and J by 5 bases, 9 bases remained unmatched. CDR3 sequence (DNA): TGCGCCAGCAGTGATCCTAGCGGGAGTGTGGAGACCCAGTACTTC. Protein product: CASSDPSGSVETQYF.

The V and J genes are TRBV2 and TRBJ2-1; a possible D gene is TRBD1 (6 bases). The ends were cut back, 9 bases at V and 8 bases at J, with 17 bases in the middle. This CDR3 spans 13 amino acids. Germline CDR1 and CDR2: SNHLY and FYNNEI. The CDR3 here is CARQGLGADEQFF. CDR3 sequence (DNA): TGTGCCAGACAGGGTCTGGGGGCCGATGAGCAGTTCTTC.

This rearrangement joins TRBV11-2 to TRBJ2-2, with 12 bases aligning to TRBD2. The CDR3 length is 16 residues. The junction had 5 bases not matched to a gene; V was cut back by 3 bases and J by 6 bases. Germline values: CDR1 SGHAT, CDR2 FQNNGV. This chain's CDR3 is CASSLLTSGSSGELFF. CDR3 coding DNA: TGTGCCAGCAGCTTGTTGACTAGCGGGAGTTCCGGGGAGCTGTTTTTT.

The V call is TRBV7-8, the J call TRBJ2-4, with a possible D match to TRBD2 (6 bases). Germline lookup yields CDR1 SGHVS and CDR2 FQNEAQ. The CDR3 runs 16 residues. Deletions cut 1 base from V and 0 bases from J, with 10 bases between. CDR3 nucleotide sequence: TGTGCCAGCAGCTTAGGGGAGGTCCTAGCCAAAAACATTCAGTACTTC. Protein: CASSLGEVLAKNIQYF.

This sequence joins TRBV4-2 and TRBJ2-7, with D tentatively TRBD1 (5 bases). V gave up 0 bases and J gave up 3 bases, with 12 bases separating them. The CDR3 length is 15 residues. CDR1 and CDR2 (germline): LGHNA, YNFKEQ. CDR3 loop: CASSQDLSTDYEQYF. The CDR3 DNA is TGTGCCAGCAGCCAAGATCTGTCGACAGACTACGAGCAGTACTTC.

This clone was seen a single time. V is TRBV5-4 and J is TRBJ2-1; D assignment may be TRBD1 or TRBD2 (5 bases each). The ends were cut back, 3 bases at V and 6 bases at J, with 19 bases in the middle. CDR1 and CDR2 (germline): SGHNT, YYREEE (reference sequence). The CDR3 is made up of 16 amino acids. Here the CDR3 reads CASSSKGTLLANEQFF. The CDR3 DNA follows: TGTGCCAGCAGCTCCAAAGGGACCCTACTCGCCAATGAGCAGTTCTTC.

The chain joins TRBV6-1 to TRBJ1-5, with D perhaps TRBD1 (6 bases). V was trimmed by 8 bases and J by 7 bases, leaving 15 bases between them. Looked up from germline, CDR1 is MNHNS and CDR2 is SASEGT. This CDR3 comprises 13 residues. This chain's CDR3 is CASDLTGLQPQHF. CDR3 coding DNA: TGTGCCAGCGATCTTACAGGGTTGCAGCCCCAGCATTTT.

The chain joins TRBV5-4 to TRBJ2-5, with D possibly being TRBD1 (6 bases). Germline-derived CDR1 and CDR2 are SGHNT and YYREEE (reference sequence). This CDR3 region has 15 residues. V was cut by 3 bases and J by 7 bases, with 19 bases left in between. CDR3 region: CASSSPRDTLGTQYF. As DNA, the CDR3 is TGTGCCAGCAGCTCGCCGAGGGACACGCTCGGGACCCAGTACTTC.

This chain uses TRBV10-3 with TRBJ2-5, with TRBD2 matching 13 bases. Germline V lookup: CDR1 ENHRY, CDR2 SYGVKD. The CDR3 has 15 amino acids. V shed 10 bases and J 2 bases; nucleotides not matched to a gene: 7. The CDR3, as DNA: TGTGCCACTAGGACTAGCGGGAGCGGTCAAGAGACCCAGTACTTC. Translating it yields CATRTSGSGQETQYF.

The CDR3 protein is CASSPRTDYNEQFF. The CDR3 DNA reads as TGTGCCAGCAGCCCTCGGACGGACTACAATGAGCAGTTCTTC. This chain joins TRBV9 and TRBJ2-1, with D unresolved. V was pared by 4 bases and J by 3 bases, with 11 bases between. From germline, CDR1 is SGDLS and CDR2 YYNGEE. This CDR3 has 14 residues.

V is TRBV28 and J is TRBJ1-5, with 8 positions matching TRBD1. This CDR3 region has 14 residues. Germline assignment: CDR1 MDHEN and CDR2 SYDVKM. V trimming: 6 bases; J trimming: 4 bases; junction bases outside the gene matches: 5. The CDR3 loop is CASRRTGGNQPQHF. DNA of the CDR3: TGTGCCAGCAGGAGAACAGGGGGTAATCAGCCCCAGCATTTT. The full variable domain, rest sourced from reference TRBV28 and TRBJ1-5, is DVKVTQSSRYLVKRTGEKVFLECVQDMDHENMFWYRQDPGLGLRLIYFSYDVKMKEKGDIPEGYSVSREKKERFSLILESASTNQTSMYLCASRRTGGNQPQHFGDGTRLSIL.

Remarks on this clone: Other DNA sequences in this sample translate to the same CDR3. The CDR3 loop reads CASSLLAGGETQYF. The CDR3 DNA is TGCGCCAGCAGCTTGCTAGCGGGGGGAGAGACCCAGTACTTC. This chain links TRBV5-1 with TRBJ2-5; TRBD2 matches at 11 bases. V lost 1 base to trimming and J lost 4 bases; unmatched junction nucleotides: 0. This CDR3 has 14 amino acids. Germline-derived CDR1 and CDR2 are SGHRS and YFSETQ.

The chain couples TRBV6-1 to TRBJ1-1, with 9 bases fitting TRBD1. Unmatched junction bases numbered 4, after V lost 5 bases and J lost 6 bases. The germline CDR1 and CDR2 sequences are MNHNS and SASEGT. The CDR3 runs to 13 residues. The CDR3 DNA sequence: TGTGCCAGCAGTCCAACAGGGGGCCCTGAAGCTTTCTTT. It translates to CASSPTGGPEAFF.

This clone was seen once. The gene calls are TRBV30 and TRBJ2-3; 7 nucleotides align to TRBD2. Germline trimming cut 4 bases from V and 0 bases from J; bases unmatched to any gene: 4. Germline V gene data show CDR1 as GTSNPN and CDR2 as SVGIG (reference sequence). The CDR3 is made up of 14 amino acids. The CDR3 spells CAWNRGDSTDTQYF. The CDR3 DNA reads TGTGCCTGGAATCGGGGGGATAGCACAGATACGCAGTATTTT.

The rearrangement joins TRBV28 to TRBJ1-2; TRBD1 is a possible D gene (6 bases). The CDR3 has 14 amino acids. The V end was cut by 2 bases, the J end by 5 bases, with 12 bases between. Looked up from germline, CDR1 is MDHEN and CDR2 is SYDVKM. Written as DNA, the CDR3 is TGTGCCAGCAGTTTAGGGGGGGCTGGGTATGGCTACACCTTC. Protein: CASSLGGAGYGYTF.

V and J are TRBV5-6 and TRBJ2-7, with D possibly being TRBD2 (6 bases). The germline V gene has CDR1 SGHDT and CDR2 YYEEEE. The CDR3 sequence is 14 residues long. Trimming shortened V by 5 bases and J by 9 bases, and 21 bases separated the two germline ends. The CDR3 here is CASRRGLAGKGQYF. The CDR3 bases are TGTGCCAGCAGGAGGGGACTCGCGGGAAAGGGGCAGTACTTC.

The J gene is TRBJ2-1, the V gene TRBV27, with 10 bases lining up with TRBD2. V lost 4 bases to trimming and J lost 6 bases; unmatched junction nucleotides: 9. The CDR3 has 16 residues. The germline gives CDR1 MNHEY, CDR2 SMNVEV (reference sequence). The CDR3 sequence: CASSYLGIAGGNEQFF. CDR3 sequence (DNA): TGTGCCAGCAGTTACCTAGGAATAGCGGGAGGCAATGAGCAGTTCTTC.

The rearrangement links TRBV29-1 to TRBJ2-5; no clear D gene. The CDR3 is made up of 14 amino acids. The V gene's germline CDR1 is SQVTM and CDR2 ANQGSEA. Trimming pared 1 base from V and 2 bases from J, leaving 11 bases between. CDR3 DNA sequence: TGCAGCGTTGAAGCCCCCAGACTTCAAGAGACCCAGTACTTC. Encoded protein: CSVEAPRLQETQYF.